One sample yielded the 22 T cell receptor beta chains listed below, sequenced in a study of T cell responses to AZD1222 COVID-19 vaccine. Here immunoSEQ multiplex PCR was the method, and the copy in TCRdb shows in-frame clones only, minus some. The table shows 130,000 to 150,000 clones, with under 95% occurring only once. Material: peripheral blood, obtained on day 0 of AZD1222 vaccination. Receptors were obtained from an adult in good health.

This clone was seen just once. The genes are TRBV6-5 and TRBJ2-3; perhaps TRBD2 as D (5 bases). CDR1 is MNHEY, CDR2 SVGAGI, per germline. The CDR3 is 13 residues long. The V gene lost 10 bases and the J gene lost 0 bases, with 11 bases spanning the gap. The CDR3 nucleotides are TGTGCCACGGGATCCTCTAGCACAGATACGCAGTATTTT. It yields the protein CATGSSSTDTQYF.

The chain employs TRBV6-5 and TRBJ1-1; no clear D. Trimming cost V 5 bases and J 1 base, with 5 bases left between them. Germline CDR1 and CDR2: MNHEY and SVGAGI. This CDR3 is 12 amino acids long. CDR3: CASSPPNTEAFF. DNA for the CDR3: TGTGCCAGCAGTCCCCCGAACACTGAAGCTTTCTTT.

The genes are TRBV5-4 and TRBJ1-6; TRBD1 agrees at 7 bases. CDR1 is SGHNT and CDR2 is YYREEE in the germline V gene (reference sequence). J was trimmed by 8 bases and V by 2 bases; bases with no gene match: 7. The CDR3 totals 15 residues. CDR3 protein: CASSLRAGGYSPLHF. The CDR3 nucleotides are TGTGCCAGCAGCTTAAGAGCAGGGGGGTATTCACCCCTCCACTTT.

The chain links TRBV5-1 to TRBJ2-7; D remains unclear. Germline V lookup: CDR1 SGHRS, CDR2 YFSETQ. The CDR3 totals 15 residues. The V end was cut by 4 bases, the J end by 0 bases, with 14 bases between. Written as DNA, the CDR3 is TGCGCCAGCAGCCTGACGGCAGGATCCTCCTACGAGCAGTACTTC. It translates to CASSLTAGSSYEQYF. The full variable domain, rest sourced from reference TRBV5-1 and TRBJ2-7, is KAGVTQTPRYLIKTRGQQVTLSCSPISGHRSVSWYQQTPGQGLQFLFEYFSETQRNKGNFPGRFSGRQFSNSRSEMNVSTLELGDSALYLCASSLTAGSSYEQYFGPGTRLTVT.

V gene TRBV7-3 combines with J gene TRBJ2-3, with D perhaps TRBD2 (7 bases). Looked up from germline, CDR1 is SGHTA and CDR2 is FQGTGA. CDR3 size: 16 residues. The V end was cut by 5 bases, the J end by 0 bases, with 15 bases between. The chain's CDR3 is CASSPGGGSSTDTQYF. As DNA, the CDR3 is TGTGCCAGCAGCCCTGGGGGGGGCTCTAGCACAGATACGCAGTATTTT. Based on the CDR3 plus reference TRBV7-3 and TRBJ2-3, the full variable domain is GAGVSQTPSNKVTEKGKYVELRCDPISGHTALYWYRQSLGQGPEFLIYFQGTGAADDSGLPNDRFFAVRPEGSVSTLKIQRTERGDSAVYLCASSPGGGSSTDTQYFGPGTRLTVL.

The rearrangement uses TRBV18 and TRBJ1-6, with 9 nucleotides matching TRBD1. This CDR3 is 18 amino acids long. Per the germline V gene, CDR1 is KGHSH and CDR2 is LQKENI. Losses at the gene ends were 0 bases for V and 4 bases for J; bases not matched to a gene: 7. The CDR3 protein is CASSPPASQGAYNSPLHF. As DNA, the CDR3 is TGTGCCAGCTCACCACCGGCGTCACAGGGGGCATATAATTCACCCCTCCACTTT.

The chain recombines TRBV27 with TRBJ2-2, with TRBD1 matching over 8 bases. Germline V gene data show CDR1 as MNHEY and CDR2 as SMNVEV (reference sequence). The ends lost 5 bases at V and 1 base at J; junction bases unmatched: 3. The CDR3 is 15 residues long. The chain's CDR3 is CASSLGTGNTGELFF. The CDR3 nucleotides read TGTGCCAGCAGTCTCGGGACAGGGAACACCGGGGAGCTGTTTTTT.

The rearrangement joins TRBV6-6 to TRBJ2-5, with 7 bases lining up with TRBD1. The V and J ends lost 2 bases and 1 base, in that order; junction bases with no gene match: 1. The CDR3 totals 14 residues. Germline CDR1 is MNHNY and CDR2 is SVGAGI (reference sequence). CDR3 loop: CASSYDRVQETQYF. CDR3 DNA sequence: TGTGCCAGCAGTTACGACAGGGTCCAAGAGACCCAGTACTTC.

The rearrangement joins TRBV5-1 to TRBJ2-5; possible D gene TRBD1, 5 bases. The CDR3 has 14 amino acids. The germline CDR1 and CDR2 sequences are SGHRS and YFSETQ. V was shortened by 0 bases and J by 1 base, with 7 bases between the two germline ends. CDR3 sequence: CASSLGDSQETQYF. In DNA form, the CDR3 reads TGCGCCAGCAGCTTGGGCGACAGCCAAGAGACCCAGTACTTC.

V is TRBV11-2 and J is TRBJ2-4, with 7 bases fitting TRBD1. The germline CDR1 and CDR2 sequences are SGHAT and FQNNGV. Trimming at V came to 3 bases and at J to 6 bases, leaving 2 bases not matched to a gene. The CDR3 runs 13 residues. The CDR3 DNA is TGTGCCAGCAGCTTTCACAGGGGAAACATTCAGTACTTC. The encoded protein is CASSFHRGNIQYF.

The chain employs TRBV29-1 and TRBJ1-5, with 9 bases aligning to TRBD1. Germline values: CDR1 SQVTM, CDR2 ANQGSEA. J was trimmed by 5 bases and V by 5 bases; bases with no gene match: 13. This CDR3 comprises 16 residues. The CDR3 protein is CSVPGQGLGFDQPQHF. For the CDR3, the DNA is TGCAGCGTTCCCGGACAGGGGTTGGGCTTTGATCAGCCCCAGCATTTT.

The CDR3 sequence: CASRRRQTSNQPQHF. The DNA of the CDR3 is TGTGCCAGCAGACGAAGACAGACGAGCAATCAGCCCCAGCATTTT. The gene calls are TRBV6-5 and TRBJ1-5, with a possible D match to TRBD1 (5 bases). Germline assignment: CDR1 MNHEY and CDR2 SVGAGI. This CDR3 has 15 residues. V lost 6 bases, J lost 1 base, and 13 bases lay in between.

This rearrangement joins TRBV10-1 to TRBJ2-5; tentatively, D is TRBD2 (7 bases). The CDR3 length is 15 residues. Germline V gives CDR1 WNHNN, CDR2 SYGVQD (reference sequence). Deletions cut 6 bases from V and 2 bases from J, with 16 bases between. In nucleotides, the CDR3 is TGCGCCAGCAGGGGGACGGGGGGCGCACAAGAGACCCAGTACTTC. Its translation: CASRGTGGAQETQYF.

The rearrangement uses TRBV29-1 and TRBJ2-3; TRBD2 matches at 11 bases. The length of the CDR3 is 16 residues. From germline, CDR1 is SQVTM and CDR2 ANQGSEA. The junction had 9 bases not matched to a gene; V was cut back by 5 bases and J by 2 bases. CDR3 coding DNA: TGCAGCGTTCGTCCCGGGACTAGCGGCTTCACAGATACGCAGTATTTT. Amino acids: CSVRPGTSGFTDTQYF.

V and J are TRBV5-6 and TRBJ2-7, with D perhaps TRBD1 (5 bases). The V gene lost 7 bases and the J gene lost 5 bases, with 10 bases spanning the gap. CDR3 length: 11 residues. Germline CDR1 is SGHDT and CDR2 is YYEEEE. For the CDR3, the DNA is TGTGCCAGCGGCACCAGGGACGAGCAGTACTTC. As protein: CASGTRDEQYF.

The chain links TRBV7-9 to TRBJ2-1, with D hard to call. Germline assignment: CDR1 SEHNR and CDR2 FQNEAQ (reference sequence). Trimming took 5 bases from V and 7 from J, leaving 21 bases between them. CDR3 size: 16 residues. The chain's CDR3 is CASSPVVAGLVNEQFF. The DNA for the CDR3 is TGTGCCAGCAGCCCAGTAGTGGCCGGCCTCGTGAATGAGCAGTTCTTC.

The chain couples TRBV6-2 or TRBV6-3 to TRBJ1-2; 9 positions agree with TRBD1. CDR3 length: 14 residues. Looked up from germline, CDR1 is MNHEY and CDR2 is SVGEGT. V lost 2 bases to trimming and J lost 6 bases; unmatched junction nucleotides: 4. CDR3 sequence reads: CASSYTGGADGYTF. In DNA form, the CDR3 reads TGTGCCAGCAGTTACACAGGGGGCGCGGATGGCTACACCTTC.

A single count supports this clone. This sequence joins TRBV19 and TRBJ2-7; D remains unclear. The germline V gene has CDR1 LNHDA and CDR2 SQIVND (reference sequence). The CDR3 covers 14 residues. The V end lost 5 bases, the J end lost 4 bases, and 15 bases lay between the germline ends. The CDR3 DNA reads as TGTGCCAGTAGTGCCGGGTCCCTAATGTACGAGCAGTACTTC. It translates to CASSAGSLMYEQYF.

J is TRBJ1-4 and V is TRBV7-8; tentatively, D is TRBD1 (5 bases). The ends were cut back, 5 bases at V and 13 bases at J, with 23 bases in the middle. The germline gives CDR1 SGHVS, CDR2 FQNEAQ. There are 15 residues in the CDR3. In DNA, the CDR3 is TGTGCCAGCAGCCCCAGTGACGGGACGAGTTTGGGACTGTTTTTT. Translation gives CASSPSDGTSLGLFF.

With regard to this clone: The junction differs from germline at one of its ends, possibly a read error. This chain uses TRBV7-7 with TRBJ2-3, with D perhaps TRBD2 (6 bases). The germline V gene has CDR1 SSHAT and CDR2 FNYEAQ (reference sequence). This CDR3 has 15 residues. In DNA, the CDR3 is TGTGCTAGCAGCTTAGAAGGGCGGGGAACAGATACGCAGTATTTT. It encodes CASSLEGRGTDTQYF.

This sequence joins TRBV5-4 and TRBJ1-6; a possible D gene is TRBD1 (6 bases). The CDR3 extends over 14 amino acids. Trimming removed 3 bases at V and 14 bases at J, with 18 bases between. The germline CDR1 and CDR2 sequences are SGHNT and YYREEE (reference sequence). The CDR3 region has the DNA TGTGCCAGCAGCTCCGGGGGCAAGGGTAGCACCCTCCACTTT. Translated, it gives CASSSGGKGSTLHF. The full variable domain, completed using reference TRBV5-4 and TRBJ1-6, is ETGVTQSPTHLIKTRGQQVTLRCSSQSGHNTVSWYQQALGQGPQFIFQYYREEENGRGNFPPRFSGLQFPNYSSELNVNALELDDSALYLCASSSGGKGSTLHFGNGTRLTVT.

The chain uses TRBV5-4 and TRBJ2-7; perhaps TRBD2 as D (5 bases). The V gene lost 3 bases and the J gene lost 5 bases, with 18 bases spanning the gap. The length of the CDR3 is 15 residues. From germline, CDR1 is SGHNT and CDR2 YYREEE (reference sequence). CDR3 nucleotide sequence: TGTGCCAGCAGCTACAAAGGGCGCCGGAGGAACGAGCAGTACTTC. Translating it yields CASSYKGRRRNEQYF.